A selection of T cell receptor beta chains follows, all from one sample in a study of T cells after yellow fever vaccination. One entry per CDR3 protein results from TCRdb running MiXCR on the 5' RACE reads. The sample holds some 560,000 distinct CDR3 sequences, over 15% seen once. Specimen: PBMCs, collected 15 days after the yellow fever booster vaccination. These receptors were taken from a man younger than 45 who received the YFV17D yellow fever vaccine. Both conserved end residues are part of each CDR3. The D gene is left open where the match is weak. Size tells how often a clone was seen (once, few, many) or the class of an expanded clone, and some rows leave it out.

CASSFYPGANVLTF,TGCGCCAGCAGCTTCTACCCCGGGGCCAACGTCCTGACTTTC,-,TRBJ2-6,-,TRBV5-1
CAISEKGSYNEQFF,TGTGCCATCAGCGAGAAAGGCTCCTACAATGAGCAGTTCTTC,-,TRBJ2-1,-,TRBV10-3
CATSEAGGLNEQFF,TGTGCCACCAGTGAGGCGGGAGGGTTAAATGAGCAGTTCTTC,TRBD2,TRBJ2-1,few,TRBV24-1
CASSRTELAGVLIFNTGELFF,TGCGCCAGCAGCAGGACAGAACTAGCGGGAGTATTGATTTTCAACACCGGGGAGCTGTTTTTT,TRBD2,TRBJ2-2,few,TRBV5-1
CASSVLDTQYF,TGTGCCAGCAGCGTTTTAGATACGCAGTATTTT,-,TRBJ2-3,-,TRBV9
CSASTSGTNYEQYF,TGCAGTGCTAGCACTAGCGGGACCAACTACGAGCAGTACTTC,TRBD2,TRBJ2-7,few,TRBV20-1
CASSPLGQANTEAFF,TGTGCCAGCTCACCTCTGGGACAGGCGAACACTGAAGCTTTCTTT,TRBD1,TRBJ1-1,few,TRBV18
CSAKGLDTGELFF,TGCAGTGCAAAGGGACTAGACACCGGGGAGCTGTTTTTT,TRBD2,TRBJ2-2,few,TRBV20-1
CASSLGTMGEAFF,TGTGCCAGCAGCCTCGGGACAATGGGAGAAGCTTTCTTT,-,TRBJ1-1,-,TRBV3-1
CATSVGTGMNTEAFF,TGTGCCACCAGTGTCGGGACAGGGATGAACACTGAAGCTTTCTTT,TRBD1,TRBJ1-1,-,TRBV24-1
CASSQEHSSNTGELFF,TGCGCCAGCAGCCAAGAGCACAGCTCGAACACCGGGGAGCTGTTTTTT,-,TRBJ2-2,few,TRBV4-3
CASSLNTPGLAGVEQYF,TGTGCCAGCAGCTTAAACACCCCGGGACTAGCGGGAGTCGAGCAGTACTTC,TRBD2,TRBJ2-7,-,TRBV7-6
CASNTGQESGELFF,TGCGCCAGCAATACCGGACAGGAGAGCGGGGAGCTGTTTTTT,TRBD1,TRBJ2-2,few,TRBV5-1
CASRSPGQGGNEQFF,TGTGCCAGCAGGTCTCCGGGACAGGGGGGCAATGAGCAGTTCTTC,TRBD1,TRBJ2-1,-,TRBV5-5
CASSFDLNQPQHF,TGTGCCAGCAGTTTCGACCTAAATCAGCCCCAGCATTTT,-,TRBJ1-5,-,TRBV12-3/TRBV12-4
CASSQVGGRKDTQYF,TGTGCCAGCAGCCAAGTGGGCGGGAGAAAAGATACGCAGTATTTT,TRBD2,TRBJ2-3,-,TRBV3-1
CSAQRSFRPYNEQFF,TGCAGTGCTCAAAGATCGTTTAGGCCGTACAATGAGCAGTTCTTC,-,TRBJ2-1,-,TRBV20-1
CSVEAGIVQFF,TGCAGCGTTGAAGCAGGGATCGTGCAGTTCTTC,-,TRBJ2-1,few,TRBV29-1
CSVPKGSTMGDYTF,TGCAGCGTCCCTAAGGGGTCTACTATGGGAGACTACACCTTC,-,TRBJ1-2,-,TRBV29-1
CASSEAQGAYNEQFF,TGCGCCAGCAGTGAGGCACAGGGGGCATACAATGAGCAGTTCTTC,TRBD1,TRBJ2-1,many,TRBV10-1
CASSSQTSGSSYEQYF,TGTGCCAGCAGTTCCCAAACTAGCGGGAGCTCCTACGAGCAGTACTTC,TRBD2,TRBJ2-7,few,TRBV6-2/TRBV6-3
CASSLATGGTDTQYF,TGCGCCAGCAGCTTGGCGACGGGAGGGACAGATACGCAGTATTTT,TRBD2,TRBJ2-3,-,TRBV5-1
CASSYHGRGPYNEQFF,TGTGCCAGCAGTTATCATGGGAGGGGTCCCTACAATGAGCAGTTCTTC,TRBD2,TRBJ2-1,few,TRBV6-2/TRBV6-3
CASSSRTGREKLFF,TGTGCCAGCAGCTCCCGGACAGGGCGGGAAAAACTGTTTTTT,TRBD1,TRBJ1-4,few,TRBV11-2